These 28 T cell receptor beta chains share one sample of origin, sequenced in a study of control samples from healthy donors and cancer patients. Produced via immunoSEQ multiplex PCR; TCRdb's table is partial and in-frame only. The sample lists 390,000 or so clones, about 93% occurring once. The sequencing sample was made of PBMCs. The receptor set was obtained from a man aged 40-50 years with head and neck cancer.

This chain uses TRBV7-2 with TRBJ2-1, with a tentative D call TRBD2 (5 bases). V was trimmed by 0 bases and J by 8 bases, leaving 11 bases between them. Germline V gene data show CDR1 as SGHTA and CDR2 as FQGNSA. CDR3 length: 14 amino acids. The CDR3: CASSLAGAFYEQFF. As DNA, the CDR3 is TGTGCCAGCAGCTTAGCGGGAGCTTTCTATGAGCAGTTCTTC. Together with reference TRBV7-2 and TRBJ2-1, the CDR3 gives the full variable domain: GAGVSQSPSNKVTEKGKDVELRCDPISGHTALYWYRQSLGQGLEFLIYFQGNSAPDKSGLPSDRFSAERTGGSVSTLTIQRTQQEDSAVYLCASSLAGAFYEQFFGPGTRLTVL.

The genes are TRBV2 and TRBJ1-5; D unclear. This CDR3 region has 16 residues. The germline V gene encodes CDR1 SNHLY and CDR2 FYNNEI. The V end lost 7 bases, the J end lost 0 bases, and 16 bases lay between the germline ends. The CDR3 spells CASTYGVPYSNQPQHF. CDR3 coding DNA: TGTGCCAGCACCTACGGGGTACCGTATAGCAATCAGCCCCAGCATTTT.

The V and J genes are TRBV6-2 or TRBV6-3 and TRBJ1-2; D gene uncertain. The CDR3 sequence is 16 residues long. V gave up 6 bases and J gave up 4 bases, with 21 bases separating them. Per the germline V gene, CDR1 is MNHEY and CDR2 is SVGEGT. In nucleotides, the CDR3 is TGTGCCAGCAGCCCTACCCCGGGGAACCCGATCTATGGCTACACCTTC. It encodes CASSPTPGNPIYGYTF.

The rearrangement links TRBV10-3 to TRBJ1-6; D possibly corresponds to TRBD1 (5 bases). Trimming removed 4 bases from V and 0 bases from J, with 7 bases in between. Germline CDR1 ENHRY, CDR2 SYGVKD. This CDR3 has 15 amino acids. CDR3 nucleotide sequence: TGTGCCATCAGTGTAGACAGCTCCTATAATTCACCCCTCCACTTT. This codes for CAISVDSSYNSPLHF.

A single count supports this clone. The chain has TRBV11-2 and TRBJ1-6; D gene uncertain. Trimming stripped 2 bases from V and 7 bases from J, with 18 bases between. The CDR3 contains 17 residues. Germline CDR1 and CDR2: SGHAT and FQNNGV. The CDR3 sequence is CASSLRPAQRTNSPLHF. DNA of the CDR3: TGTGCCAGCAGCTTAAGGCCAGCACAGCGAACAAATTCACCCCTCCACTTT. Full variable domain (rest looked up from reference TRBV11-2 and TRBJ1-6): EAGVAQSPRYKIIEKRQSVAFWCNPISGHATLYWYQQILGQGPKLLIQFQNNGVVDDSQLPKDRFSAERLKGVDSTLKIQPAKLEDSAVYLCASSLRPAQRTNSPLHFGNGTRLTVT.

The J gene is TRBJ1-2, the V gene TRBV5-1, with D uncertain. Germline loops: CDR1 SGHRS, CDR2 YFSETQ. The V end was cut by 4 bases, the J end by 0 bases, with 10 bases between. The CDR3 is 14 residues long. The CDR3 region is CASSPASANYGYTF. The DNA of the CDR3 is TGCGCCAGCAGCCCGGCCTCAGCTAACTATGGCTACACCTTC.

The J gene is TRBJ1-6, the V gene TRBV6-5; D perhaps matches TRBD1 (6 bases). Germline V CDR1 and CDR2: MNHEY, SVGAGI. The CDR3 has 16 amino acids. V shed 2 bases and J shed 9 bases, with 17 bases lying between them. The CDR3 loop reads CASSYRPQGFGSPLHF. The CDR3 region has the DNA TGTGCCAGCAGTTACAGGCCCCAGGGGTTTGGTTCACCCCTCCACTTT.

CDR3 sequence: CASAITENTEAFF. The CDR3 coding sequence is TGTGCTAGTGCCATAACAGAGAACACTGAAGCTTTCTTT. J is TRBJ1-1 and V is TRBV12-5, with D uncertain. The V and J ends lost 7 bases and 1 base respectively, with 10 bases between them. The CDR3 consists of 13 residues. The germline V gene encodes CDR1 LGHNT and CDR2 FRNRAP.

The chain has TRBV18 and TRBJ2-7; tentatively, D is TRBD1 or TRBD2 (5 bases each). Germline V gives CDR1 KGHSH, CDR2 LQKENI. Trimming pared 3 bases from V and 1 base from J, leaving 7 bases between. The CDR3 loop spans 13 amino acids. CDR3 loop: CASSPGDSYEQYF. CDR3 sequence (DNA): TGTGCCAGCTCACCGGGGGATTCCTACGAGCAGTACTTC.

The chain is built from TRBV14 and TRBJ2-2, with 7 bases that match TRBD1. Per germline, CDR1 SGHDN and CDR2 FVKESK. Germline trimming cut 2 bases from V and 1 base from J; bases unmatched to any gene: 7. The CDR3 spans 17 residues. CDR3 bases: TGTGCCAGCAGCCAAAATTTTCGGACAGGGAACACCGGGGAGCTGTTTTTT. It specifies CASSQNFRTGNTGELFF.

This clone was picked up a small number of times. The chain is built from TRBV5-1 and TRBJ1-1, with a tentative D call TRBD1 (6 bases). Trimming removed 3 bases from V and 6 bases from J, with 18 bases in between. The CDR3 has 15 residues. From germline, CDR1 is SGHRS and CDR2 YFSETQ. CDR3 sequence: CASSSTHRQAAEAFF. The CDR3 nucleotides are TGCGCCAGCAGCTCCACCCACCGACAGGCGGCTGAAGCTTTCTTT.

The J gene is TRBJ2-7, the V gene TRBV5-6, with D perhaps TRBD2 (5 bases). The CDR3 is 13 amino acids. The germline CDR1 and CDR2 sequences are SGHDT and YYEEEE. The V end was cut by 2 bases, the J end by 5 bases, with 11 bases between. CDR3 in DNA: TGTGCCAGCAGCTTAACTTGGACTCACGAGCAGTACTTC. Its protein is CASSLTWTHEQYF.

This clone was seen a few times. This chain links TRBV3-1 (or the pseudogene TRBV3-2) with TRBJ1-1, with 8 bases matching TRBD1. Germline V gives CDR1 LGHDT, CDR2 YNNKEL (reference sequence). Trimming at V came to 4 bases and at J to 0 bases, leaving 7 bases not matched to a gene. The CDR3 length is 16 residues. For the CDR3, the DNA is TGTGCCAGCAGCCTTGGACAGGGACTCCTGAACACTGAAGCTTTCTTT. Translating gives CASSLGQGLLNTEAFF.

This chain uses TRBV2 with TRBJ1-1; D gene uncertain. V lost 2 bases and J lost 8, with 12 bases in between. The CDR3 is made up of 13 amino acids. From germline, CDR1 is SNHLY and CDR2 FYNNEI. The CDR3 bases are TGTGCCAGCAGTGAATATAAGACAACCGAAGCTTTCTTT. Residues: CASSEYKTTEAFF.

The CDR3 DNA reads TGTGCCTGGAGTGTATCGGGAGTATCTAATGAAAAACTGTTTTTT. Residues: CAWSVSGVSNEKLFF. V and J are TRBV30 and TRBJ1-4; D not certain. CDR3 length equals 15 residues. In germline, CDR1 is GTSNPN, CDR2 SVGIG (reference sequence). The V end lost 0 bases, the J end lost 3 bases, and 11 bases lay between the germline ends.

The chain carries TRBV5-6 and TRBJ2-3; 7 bases map to TRBD2. The CDR3 has 15 amino acids. Germline V lookup: CDR1 SGHDT, CDR2 YYEEEE. Trimming took 1 base from V and 4 from J; bases not matched to a gene: 6. CDR3: CASSLTGGSADTQYF. In DNA, the CDR3 is TGTGCCAGCAGCTTGACCGGGGGGTCGGCAGATACGCAGTATTTT.

V usage is TRBV7-9 and J usage is TRBJ2-1; D unclear. The CDR3 is 12 amino acids. Germline V gives CDR1 SEHNR, CDR2 FQNEAQ (reference sequence). The V and J ends lost 5 bases and 8 bases respectively, with 10 bases between them. CDR3 nucleotides: TGTGCCAGCAGCACCCGTGCCGATGAGCAGTTCTTC. Its protein product is CASSTRADEQFF.

This clone is a singleton in its sample. The chain uses TRBV27 and TRBJ1-1; D unclear. Trimming stripped 0 bases from V and 1 base from J, with 6 bases between. Looked up from germline, CDR1 is MNHEY and CDR2 is SMNVEV (reference sequence). CDR3 size: 14 residues. The CDR3 loop is CASSLSGSNTEAFF. CDR3 nucleotide sequence: TGTGCCAGCAGTTTATCTGGGTCGAACACTGAAGCTTTCTTT.

CDR3 loop: CASSLGASEAFF. CDR3 coding DNA: TGTGCCAGCAGCTTGGGAGCTTCTGAAGCTTTCTTT. The chain couples TRBV11-3 to TRBJ1-1; D call uncertain. The CDR3 is 12 amino acids. Trimming pared 3 bases from V and 6 bases from J, leaving 8 bases between. Germline loops: CDR1 SGHNT, CDR2 YENEEA.

V and J are TRBV19 and TRBJ2-5; D remains ambiguous. Trimming removed 3 bases from V and 5 bases from J, with 10 bases in between. This CDR3 spans 13 amino acids. Germline V gives CDR1 LNHDA, CDR2 SQIVND (reference sequence). CDR3 region: CASSMSIRETQYF. The CDR3, as DNA: TGTGCCAGTAGTATGAGTATTCGGGAGACCCAGTACTTC.

This sequence joins TRBV11-2 and TRBJ2-4, with D hard to call. From germline, CDR1 is SGHAT and CDR2 FQNNGV. The CDR3 is made up of 13 amino acids. V was trimmed by 4 bases and J by 7 bases, leaving 11 bases between them. CDR3 protein: CASSSGAPNIQYF. CDR3 bases: TGTGCCAGCAGCTCTGGAGCCCCCAACATTCAGTACTTC.

The chain joins TRBV5-4 to TRBJ1-2; no clear D gene. The CDR3 is 12 residues long. The germline CDR1 and CDR2 sequences are SGHNT and YYREEE (reference sequence). V gave up 3 bases and J gave up 2 bases, with 5 bases separating them. The CDR3 loop reads CASSSGNYGYTF. The CDR3 DNA follows: TGTGCCAGCAGCTCCGGGAACTATGGCTACACCTTC.

The V gene is TRBV24-1, the J gene TRBJ2-3, with D tentatively TRBD1 (6 bases). V was pared by 4 bases and J by 10 bases, with 20 bases between. Germline values: CDR1 KGHDR, CDR2 SFDVKD. CDR3 length: 15 amino acids. CDR3 sequence (DNA): TGTGCCACCAGTGAAACTATACAGGGTGGTGTGGCGCAGTATTTT. It is translated as CATSETIQGGVAQYF.

This clone was observed a few times. The chain has TRBV5-4 and TRBJ2-3; TRBD2 aligns across 12 bases. CDR1 is SGHNT, CDR2 YYREEE, per germline (reference sequence). J lost 1 base, V lost 3 bases, and 3 bases had no gene match. The CDR3 has 16 amino acids. The CDR3 DNA reads TGTGCCAGCAGCTCCCCTAGCGGGGGGGGCACAGATACGCAGTATTTT. Translation: CASSSPSGGGTDTQYF.

The gene calls are TRBV5-1 and TRBJ2-7, with 10 bases lining up with TRBD1. Germline V gene sequence: CDR1 SGHRS, CDR2 YFSETQ. J lost 5 bases, V lost 4 bases, and 9 bases had no gene match. The CDR3 runs to 15 residues. The CDR3 reads CASSPPVTGGDEQYF. The CDR3 DNA reads TGCGCCAGCAGCCCCCCGGTGACAGGGGGCGACGAGCAGTACTTC.

The table lists this clone with a few counts. The chain couples TRBV7-9 to TRBJ2-3, with D unclear. V lost 3 bases to trimming and J lost 1 base, with 8 bases between them. Germline V gene sequence: CDR1 SEHNR, CDR2 FQNEAQ (reference sequence). The CDR3 runs 14 residues. CDR3 residues: CASSLTHGTDTQYF. Written as DNA, the CDR3 is TGTGCCAGCAGCTTGACACATGGCACAGATACGCAGTATTTT. The full variable domain, with the rest looked up from reference TRBV7-9 and TRBJ2-3, is DTGVSQNPRHKITKRGQNVTFRCDPISEHNRLYWYRQTLGQGPEFLTYFQNEAQLEKSRLLSDRFSAERPKGSFSTLEIQRTEQGDSAMYLCASSLTHGTDTQYFGPGTRLTVL.

The gene calls are TRBV5-1 and TRBJ2-5; tentative D call: TRBD2 (6 bases). V lost 0 bases, J lost 5 bases, and 11 bases lay in between. The length of the CDR3 is 14 residues. The germline V gene encodes CDR1 SGHRS and CDR2 YFSETQ. The CDR3 reads CASSLGLGWETQYF. CDR3 DNA sequence: TGCGCCAGCAGCTTGGGACTAGGTTGGGAGACCCAGTACTTC. Full variable domain (rest looked up from reference TRBV5-1 and TRBJ2-5): KAGVTQTPRYLIKTRGQQVTLSCSPISGHRSVSWYQQTPGQGLQFLFEYFSETQRNKGNFPGRFSGRQFSNSRSEMNVSTLELGDSALYLCASSLGLGWETQYFGPGTRLLVL.

CDR3 region: CASSTGQGWMNTEAFF. DNA for the CDR3: TGTGCCAGCAGCACCGGACAGGGTTGGATGAACACTGAAGCTTTCTTT. The chain links TRBV5-6 to TRBJ1-1; TRBD1 aligns across 8 bases. The germline gives CDR1 SGHDT, CDR2 YYEEEE. V lost 4 bases to trimming and J lost 0 bases; unmatched junction nucleotides: 8. There are 16 residues in the CDR3.